The 21 T cell receptor beta chains below were found in one sample sequenced in a study of cytomegalovirus exposure and HLA in healthy donors (dated by TCRdb to 2015 to 2018). Preparation of the library involved the immunoSEQ multiplex PCR assay. A mixture of 60 forward primers for TCR Vbeta segments and 13 reverse primers for TCR Jbeta segments was used in the multiplex PCR. TCRdb holds this immuneACCESS table with in-frame rearrangements only. Some clones are missing; in checked studies, unresolved V genes explain under half, and the rest has no known cause. Present in this sample are 90,000 to 140,000 clones, approximately 16% of which were seen just once. The ten largest make up about 0.79% of the sample. Sequences were obtained from PBMCs. Source of these receptors: a female donor in good health and CMV-seronegative.

This chain links TRBV11-2 with TRBJ2-5; 11 bases agree with TRBD2. This CDR3 spans 17 amino acids. CDR1 is SGHAT and CDR2 is FQNNGV in the germline V gene. Trimming cost V 3 bases and J 0 bases; bases outside gene matches: 6. CDR3 protein: CASSLTSGVMYQETQYF. The CDR3 nucleotides read TGTGCCAGCAGCTTGACTAGCGGGGTGATGTACCAAGAGACCCAGTACTTC.

The V call is TRBV5-6, the J call TRBJ2-3, with D possibly TRBD2 on 5 matching bases. Germline assignment: CDR1 SGHDT and CDR2 YYEEEE. This CDR3 contains 14 residues. Trimming cost V 4 bases and J 4 bases, with 13 bases left between them. The CDR3 DNA sequence: TGTGCCAGCAGCCAAGTCCTGGAGGCAGATACGCAGTATTTT. Translated, it gives CASSQVLEADTQYF.

This clone was seen a few times. The genes are TRBV5-4 and TRBJ2-7; weak D call: TRBD2 (6 bases). V was pared by 2 bases and J by 4 bases, with 16 bases between. CDR1 and CDR2 from the germline V gene are SGHNT and YYREEE (reference sequence). CDR3 length equals 15 residues. Written as DNA, the CDR3 is TGTGCCAGCAGCTTACGGGGGTTCGTCTCTTACGAGCAGTACTTC. Encoded protein: CASSLRGFVSYEQYF.

This clone was found a few times. The chain recombines TRBV7-3 with TRBJ1-2; D is unclear. The CDR3 has 14 residues. Trimming left V 1 base short and J 4 bases short, with 10 bases between. Germline CDR1 is SGHTA and CDR2 is FQGTGA. The CDR3 region is CASSLNGGSYGYTF. DNA for the CDR3: TGTGCCAGCAGCTTAAATGGCGGCTCCTATGGCTACACCTTC.

This clone turned up a few times. The J gene is TRBJ2-5, the V gene TRBV5-3; a possible D gene is TRBD1 (6 bases). TRBV5-3 is an ORF; its function is uncertain. This CDR3 contains 14 residues. V shed 4 bases and J shed 4 bases, with 14 bases lying between them. The CDR3 reads CARSPNRVRETQYF. CDR3 sequence (DNA): TGTGCCAGAAGCCCTAACAGGGTTCGAGAGACCCAGTACTTC.

CDR3 loop: CASSLAGGRNTEAFF. The CDR3 DNA is TGTGCCAGCAGCTTAGCAGGGGGCAGGAACACTGAAGCTTTCTTT. The chain links TRBV13 to TRBJ1-1, with TRBD1 identical over 8 bases. Trimming took 1 base from V and 1 from J; bases not matched to a gene: 2. This CDR3 has 15 residues. Germline assignment: CDR1 PRHDT and CDR2 FYEKMQ (reference sequence).

This clone was detected only a few times. The chain uses TRBV5-6 and TRBJ2-5, with 7 bases fitting TRBD1. V was pared by 4 bases and J by 5 bases, with 11 bases of the junction left unmatched. This CDR3 region has 15 residues. Germline CDR1 is SGHDT and CDR2 is YYEEEE. This CDR3 is CASSMRFIQGETQYF. The CDR3 region has the DNA TGTGCCAGCAGCATGCGTTTTATACAGGGGGAGACCCAGTACTTC. Based on the CDR3 plus reference TRBV5-6 and TRBJ2-5, the full variable domain is DAGVTQSPTHLIKTRGQQVTLRCSPKSGHDTVSWYQQALGQGPQFIFQYYEEEERQRGNFPDRFSGHQFPNYSSELNVNALLLGDSALYLCASSMRFIQGETQYFGPGTRLLVL.

The V and J genes are TRBV2 and TRBJ2-3, with 9 positions matching TRBD2. CDR3 length equals 15 residues. V lost 4 bases and J lost 8; bases outside the gene matches: 10. CDR1 is SNHLY, CDR2 FYNNEI, per germline. This chain's CDR3 is CASSVGPAGGGTQYF. In nucleotides, the CDR3 is TGTGCCAGCAGTGTAGGCCCAGCGGGGGGAGGTACGCAGTATTTT.

Only a few counts were recorded for this clone. CDR3 sequence reads: CASSFNRDRGNEKLFF. The CDR3 DNA sequence: TGTGCCAGCAGTTTTAACAGGGACAGGGGGAATGAAAAACTGTTTTTT. This chain joins TRBV6-5 and TRBJ1-4, with 11 bases matching TRBD1. The CDR3 spans 16 residues. V trimming: 4 bases; J trimming: 5 bases; junction bases outside the gene matches: 6. Germline loops: CDR1 MNHEY, CDR2 SVGAGI.

The chain recombines TRBV4-3 with TRBJ2-5, with a tentative D call TRBD1 (5 bases). Germline CDR1 reads LGHNA; CDR2 reads YSLEER. This CDR3 is 15 amino acids long. The V gene lost 0 bases and the J gene lost 4 bases, with 12 bases spanning the gap. CDR3 DNA: TGCGCCAGCAGCCAAGAACTTTTAAGGGGAGAGACCCAGTACTTC. This codes for CASSQELLRGETQYF.

The gene calls are TRBV6-6 and TRBJ1-4, with 8 bases aligning to TRBD1. Germline values: CDR1 MNHNY, CDR2 SVGAGI (reference sequence). This CDR3 spans 14 amino acids. The junction had 4 bases not matched to a gene; V was cut back by 2 bases and J by 8 bases. CDR3 bases: TGTGCCAGCAGTTACGGACAGGGTGTGGAAAAACTGTTTTTT. It yields the protein CASSYGQGVEKLFF.

V usage is TRBV2 and J usage is TRBJ1-2; D not certain. Trimming shortened V by 4 bases and J by 5 bases, and 8 bases separated the two germline ends. The CDR3 runs to 12 residues. Germline CDR1 reads SNHLY; CDR2 reads FYNNEI. The CDR3 region is CASSGAGYGYTF. The CDR3 bases are TGTGCCAGCAGTGGGGCAGGTTATGGCTACACCTTC.

The CDR3 DNA sequence: TGCGCCAGCAGCCAAGAGTTAGCCACAGATACGCAGTATTTT. Translating it yields CASSQELATDTQYF. The genes are TRBV4-3 and TRBJ2-3; D is ambiguous. This CDR3 comprises 14 residues. CDR1 is LGHNA and CDR2 is YSLEER in the germline V gene. V lost 0 bases and J 2 bases, leaving 6 bases between the germline ends.

The chain couples TRBV5-1 to TRBJ2-5; the match to TRBD1 covers 8 bases. V was clipped by 4 bases and J by 5 bases; unmatched bases: 7. The CDR3 has 14 residues. The germline V gene encodes CDR1 SGHRS and CDR2 YFSETQ. The CDR3 reads CASSTSGGGETQYF. CDR3 DNA: TGCGCCAGCAGCACTTCAGGGGGCGGGGAGACCCAGTACTTC.

The genes are TRBV30 and TRBJ2-3, with D unresolved. The CDR3 extends over 12 amino acids. From germline, CDR1 is GTSNPN and CDR2 SVGIG (reference sequence). Trimming stripped 2 bases from V and 3 bases from J, with 6 bases between. The CDR3, as DNA: TGTGCCTGGAGTCGCAGAACAGATACGCAGTATTTT. Residues: CAWSRRTDTQYF.

This clone was seen a handful of times. The rearrangement uses TRBV1 and TRBJ1-1; the table names TRBD1, a call not compared with the DNA. TRBV1 is a known pseudogene. The CDR3 loop spans 14 amino acids. This CDR3 is CTSSQDWTATEAFF. The CDR3 DNA follows: TGCACCAGCAGCCAAGATTGGACAGCCACTGAAGCTTTCTTT.

The chain employs TRBV27 and TRBJ2-1, with 8 positions matching TRBD1. V shed 1 base, J shed 4 bases, and the junction held 3 bases outside the gene matches. The germline V gene encodes CDR1 MNHEY and CDR2 SMNVEV (reference sequence). The CDR3 totals 15 residues. CDR3 bases: TGTGCCAGCAGTTTATTCGGGACAGGTTACAATGAGCAGTTCTTC. It codes for CASSLFGTGYNEQFF.

This clone came up a few times. Other DNA sequences in this specimen translate into the identical CDR3. The chain carries TRBV5-1 and TRBJ2-1, with 9 bases matching TRBD2. After removal of 5 bases from V and 0 bases from J, the junction contained 9 bases not matched to a gene. Germline V gene sequence: CDR1 SGHRS, CDR2 YFSETQ. The CDR3 totals 17 residues. In DNA form, the CDR3 reads TGCGCCAGCAGATCCCTGCGGGGGGGAAGCTCCTACAATGAGCAGTTCTTC. The encoded protein is CASRSLRGGSSYNEQFF.

This clone has just a few counts. V usage is TRBV7-9 and J usage is TRBJ1-6; TRBD1 matches 9 bases. V dropped 5 bases and J dropped 7; count of bases not matched to a gene: 9. CDR1 SEHNR and CDR2 FQNEAQ come from the germline V gene (reference sequence). The CDR3 loop spans 16 amino acids. For the CDR3, the DNA is TGTGCCAGCAGCCTTCATGGGACAGGGAGAAATTCACCCCTCCACTTT. Its translation: CASSLHGTGRNSPLHF.

This clone was seen only a few times. The chain uses TRBV5-6 and TRBJ1-1; 9 nucleotides align to TRBD1. The J segment lost 4 bases and the V segment lost 3 bases, leaving 13 bases of the junction unmatched. The CDR3 sequence is 17 residues long. Per the germline V gene, CDR1 is SGHDT and CDR2 is YYEEEE. CDR3 amino acids: CASSSHLQGALGTEAFF. Here the CDR3 DNA reads TGTGCCAGCAGCTCCCACTTACAGGGGGCCCTGGGCACTGAAGCTTTCTTT.

This clone was seen a few times. This rearrangement joins TRBV4-1 to TRBJ2-1; 8 positions match TRBD2. The CDR3 sequence is 16 residues long. J lost 2 bases, V lost 4 bases, and 7 bases had no gene match. The V gene's germline CDR1 is MGHRA and CDR2 YSYEKL. The CDR3 DNA sequence: TGCGCCAGCAGCCGTACCGGGGGGGGAGCCTACAATGAGCAGTTCTTC. The encoded protein is CASSRTGGGAYNEQFF.